This TCR beta chain was sequenced during a study of T cell changes during pregnancy in multiple sclerosis. The CDR3 is 16 amino acids. Trimming removed 0 bases at V and 0 bases at J, with 9 bases between. CDR1 MNHNS and CDR2 SASEGT come from the germline V gene. The protocol was immunoSEQ multiplex PCR, while the TCRdb copy is restricted to in-frame clones and leaves out a portion. This table holds 15,000 to 20,000 clones, 87% found once. The chain carries TRBV6-1 and TRBJ1-3; no definite D call. Sequenced material: CD8+ T cells from peripheral blood mononuclear cells, taken in the third trimester of pregnancy. The TCR comes from a female donor in good health, enrolled as a control in a pregnancy study. The CDR3 loop reads CASSEATGSSGNTIYF. The CDR3 DNA follows: TGTGCCAGCAGTGAAGCGACTGGAAGCTCTGGAAACACCATATATTTT.